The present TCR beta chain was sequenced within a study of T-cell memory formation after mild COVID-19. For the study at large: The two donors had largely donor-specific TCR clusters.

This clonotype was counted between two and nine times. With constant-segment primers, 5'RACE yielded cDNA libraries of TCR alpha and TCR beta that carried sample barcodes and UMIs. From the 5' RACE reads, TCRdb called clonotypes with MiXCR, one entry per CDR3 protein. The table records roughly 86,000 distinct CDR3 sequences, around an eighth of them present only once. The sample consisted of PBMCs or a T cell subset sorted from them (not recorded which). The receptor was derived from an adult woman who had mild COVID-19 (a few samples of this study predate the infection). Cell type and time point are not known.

The CDR3 coding sequence is TGTGCCTGCAAACAGACTACCATCCTTTACAATGAGCAGTTCTTC. As protein: CACKQTTILYNEQFF. J is TRBJ2-1 and V is TRBV30; weak D call: TRBD2 (5 bases). V was clipped by 6 bases and J by 4 bases, with 19 bases between them. From germline, CDR1 is GTSNPN and CDR2 SVGIG (reference sequence). The CDR3 spans 15 residues.